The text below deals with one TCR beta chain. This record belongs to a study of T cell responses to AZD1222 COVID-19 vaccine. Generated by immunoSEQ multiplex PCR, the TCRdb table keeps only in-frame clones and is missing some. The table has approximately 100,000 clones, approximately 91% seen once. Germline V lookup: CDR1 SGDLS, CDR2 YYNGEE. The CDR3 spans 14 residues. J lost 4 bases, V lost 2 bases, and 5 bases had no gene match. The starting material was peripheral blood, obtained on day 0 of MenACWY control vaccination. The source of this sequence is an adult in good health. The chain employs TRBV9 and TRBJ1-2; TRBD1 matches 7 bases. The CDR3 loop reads CASSVGTVFYGYTF. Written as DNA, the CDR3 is TGTGCCAGCAGCGTGGGGACAGTTTTCTATGGCTACACCTTC.